This T cell receptor (beta chain) was captured by sequencing in a study of Tregs in tolerant kidney transplant recipients. Method: immunoSEQ multiplex PCR; TCRdb's copy keeps in-frame clones and lacks some. The repertoire holds under 300,000 clones, with about 80% as singletons. In this sample, this clone turned up a few times. The antigen is not known. Findings and caveats of the study: No direct test of biological reproducibility was done here.

Germline V gene lookup returns CDR1 SNHLY and CDR2 FYNNEI. This CDR3 spans 16 amino acids. Trimming cost V 6 bases and J 4 bases, with 21 bases left between them. Unstimulated Tregs (CD4+CD25+CD127-) and CD4+CD25- non-Tregs were sorted from PBMCs. Sequencing was performed on CD4+ T cells from blood. The receptor was derived from a human donor in good health. The chain combines TRBV2 with TRBJ1-2, with D possibly being TRBD1 (5 bases). CDR3 DNA: TGTGCCAGCAGCCCACGGACCCCAAGACAGTCCTATGGCTACACCTTC. This sequence encodes CASSPRTPRQSYGYTF.